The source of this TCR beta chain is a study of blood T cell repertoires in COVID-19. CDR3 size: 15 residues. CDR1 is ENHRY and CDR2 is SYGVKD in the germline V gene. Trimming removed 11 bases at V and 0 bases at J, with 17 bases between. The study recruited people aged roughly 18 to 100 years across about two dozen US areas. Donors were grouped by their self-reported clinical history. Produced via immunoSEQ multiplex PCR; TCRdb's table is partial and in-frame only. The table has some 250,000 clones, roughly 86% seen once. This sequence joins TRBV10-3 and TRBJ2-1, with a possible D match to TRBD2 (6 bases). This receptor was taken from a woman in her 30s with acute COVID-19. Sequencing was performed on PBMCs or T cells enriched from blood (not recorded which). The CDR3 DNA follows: TGTGCCGTGTCGGGAGAGGTTAGCTCCTACAATGAGCAGTTCTTC. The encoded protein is CAVSGEVSSYNEQFF.